This TCR beta chain was recovered during a study of shared clonotypes between healthy human individuals. CDR1 is SGHRS, CDR2 YFSETQ, per germline. The ends lost 2 bases at V and 8 bases at J; junction bases unmatched: 7. The CDR3 sequence is 15 residues long. Per the original data handling: ImmunoSEQ output lacked quality scores and full-length reads, limiting matched filtering. Repertoires were generated with immunoSEQ multiplex PCR, while TCRdb's copy carries only in-frame clones and drops some. That table supplies the V and J calls and clone size; D and trimming were determined from the DNA. The repertoire holds around 2.1 million clones, with roughly 95% as singletons.

The clonotype comes from a man aged 18 to 30 in good health. Sequencing used naive CD4+ T cells sorted from blood. Indicated subset: CD45RA+ positively selected. The rearrangement links TRBV5-1 to TRBJ2-1; 10 positions match TRBD2. The CDR3 reads CASSLASGSWDEQFF. The DNA of the CDR3 is TGCGCCAGCAGCTTAGCTAGCGGGAGTTGGGATGAGCAGTTCTTC. Supplemented by reference TRBV5-1 and TRBJ2-1, the full variable domain reads KAGVTQTPRYLIKTRGQQVTLSCSPISGHRSVSWYQQTPGQGLQFLFEYFSETQRNKGNFPGRFSGRQFSNSRSEMNVSTLELGDSALYLCASSLASGSWDEQFFGPGTRLTVL.